This entry lists 32 T cell receptor beta chains sequenced from one sample in a study of post-analysis software for immune sequencing data (dated by TCRdb to between 2015 and 2017). Study-level results and caveats: Significantly higher frequencies in patients than in controls were found for a few TRBV segments, including TRBV5-6, TRBV5-1 and TRBV20-1.

Their cognate antigens are unknown. Receptors were amplified or captured by PCR. The reads were generated on an Illumina HiSeq 2500. Unique molecular identifiers were incorporated into TCR beta cDNA libraries to reduce PCR and sequencing biases. TCRdb ran its own pipeline on the public reads, namely fastp trimming at Q25 and MiXCR clone calling, and kept in-frame beta chains. Each CDR3 protein gets just one entry, which takes the most common genes and DNA from the rows behind it. This sample holds 750,000 to 950,000 distinct CDR3 sequences; 53% were observed only once. The ten largest clones add up to roughly 4.4% of the sample. Material for sequencing was blood. The receptors shown here come from a girl under 18 with multiple sclerosis.

This clonotype was detected only a few times. The rearrangement uses TRBV10-3 and TRBJ2-7; 7 bases fit TRBD1. Germline V gene data show CDR1 as ENHRY and CDR2 as SYGVKD. With 3 bases clipped from V and 4 bases from J, the junction kept 6 bases outside the gene matches. The CDR3 sequence is 14 residues long. CDR3 bases: TGTGCCATCAGTGAACGGACAGGAGAATACGAGCAGTACTTC. It codes for CAISERTGEYEQYF.

This chain connects TRBV7-6 to TRBJ2-1, with TRBD2 matching over 8 bases. The J segment lost 8 bases and the V segment lost 4 bases, leaving 7 bases of the junction unmatched. This CDR3 is 14 amino acids long. CDR1 SGHVS and CDR2 FNYEAQ come from the germline V gene. The CDR3 loop is CASSSPTGGDEQFF. For the CDR3, the DNA is TGTGCCAGCAGCTCACCGACGGGGGGGGATGAGCAGTTCTTC.

The gene calls are TRBV20-1 and TRBJ2-5; maybe TRBD1 (5 bases). There are 12 residues in the CDR3. Germline V gives CDR1 DFQATT, CDR2 SNEGSKA (reference sequence). The V and J ends lost 3 bases and 1 base respectively, with 6 bases between them. The CDR3 sequence: CSASRAQETQYF. The DNA of the CDR3 is TGCAGTGCTAGCAGGGCCCAAGAGACCCAGTACTTC.

The chain employs TRBV12-3 or TRBV12-4 and TRBJ2-1, with D possibly being TRBD1 or TRBD2 (5 bases each). V lost 3 bases, J lost 4 bases, and 13 bases lay in between. The CDR3 covers 15 residues. The CDR3 sequence: CASSFGAGLYNEQFF. CDR3 nucleotide sequence: TGTGCCAGCAGTTTTGGGGCGGGCCTTTACAATGAGCAGTTCTTC.

The chain has TRBV7-9 and TRBJ1-2; D remains ambiguous. Trimming stripped 2 bases from V and 3 bases from J, with 10 bases between. The CDR3 contains 14 residues. Germline V gives CDR1 SEHNR, CDR2 FQNEAQ (reference sequence). In DNA, the CDR3 is TGTGCCAGCAGCTTACTCTCCGGGGACTATGGCTACACCTTC. Encoded protein: CASSLLSGDYGYTF. The full variable domain, in which reference TRBV7-9 and TRBJ1-2 provide the parts outside the CDR3, is DTGVSQNPRHKITKRGQNVTFRCDPISEHNRLYWYRQTLGQGPEFLTYFQNEAQLEKSRLLSDRFSAERPKGSFSTLEIQRTEQGDSAMYLCASSLLSGDYGYTFGSGTRLTVV.

The genes are TRBV20-1 and TRBJ2-4; 7 bases align to TRBD1. This CDR3 spans 13 amino acids. With V trimmed by 1 base and J by 8 bases, 5 bases remained unmatched. The germline CDR1 and CDR2 sequences are DFQATT and SNEGSKA (reference sequence). CDR3 residues: CSARVPGGDIQYF. The CDR3, as DNA: TGCAGTGCTAGAGTACCAGGGGGAGACATTCAGTACTTC.

The rearrangement links TRBV10-3 to TRBJ2-2; 9 bases line up with TRBD1. The CDR3 consists of 15 residues. The V and J ends lost 7 bases and 4 bases, in that order; junction bases with no gene match: 7. The V gene's germline CDR1 is ENHRY and CDR2 SYGVKD. The CDR3 protein is CAIIDRGSGTGELFF. In DNA, the CDR3 is TGTGCCATCATCGACAGGGGGTCGGGCACCGGGGAGCTGTTTTTT.

The CDR3 is CSVDWTGANEQYF. DNA for the CDR3: TGCAGCGTTGATTGGACAGGAGCGAACGAGCAGTACTTC. V gene TRBV29-1 combines with J gene TRBJ2-5; 7 nucleotides line up with TRBD1. The J call is uncertain, as TRBJ2-7 better fits the DNA end. Germline CDR1 and CDR2: SQVTM and ANQGSEA. The CDR3 loop spans 13 amino acids.

This clonotype occurred once. One end of the junction fails to match germline, which may point to a read error. The chain uses TRBV2 and TRBJ2-1, with D possibly called TRBD1 or TRBD2 (6 bases each). The CDR3 runs to 15 residues. Germline V CDR1 and CDR2: SNHLY, FYNNEI. CDR3 sequence (DNA): TGTGCCAGCACCGAAGGGGGGTTGGCCTACAATAAGCAGTTCTTC. It is translated as CASTEGGLAYNKQFF.

This clonotype came up a few times. The chain couples TRBV9 to TRBJ2-7; perhaps D is TRBD1 or TRBD2 (5 bases each). The CDR3 is 14 amino acids. The germline CDR1 and CDR2 sequences are SGDLS and YYNGEE. Trimming took 10 bases from V and 0 from J, leaving 17 bases between them. CDR3 residues: CASSGGGSSYEQYF. CDR3 nucleotides: TGTGCCTCGAGTGGGGGTGGGTCCTCCTACGAGCAGTACTTC. The full variable domain, with the rest looked up from reference TRBV9 and TRBJ2-7, is DSGVTQTPKHLITATGQRVTLRCSPRSGDLSVYWYQQSLDQGLQFLIQYYNGEERAKGNILERFSAQQFPDLHSELNLSSLELGDSALYFCASSGGGSSYEQYFGPGTRLTVT.

The chain uses TRBV6-1 and TRBJ1-2; TRBD1 is a possible D gene (6 bases). Trimming left V 0 bases short and J 7 bases short, with 15 bases between. CDR3 length equals 15 residues. In germline, CDR1 is MNHNS, CDR2 SASEGT. CDR3 sequence (DNA): TGTGCCAGCAGTGAAGCGCACGGACAGATCTTTGGCTACACCTTC. This codes for CASSEAHGQIFGYTF.

This clonotype was detected once. The rearrangement links TRBV7-9 to TRBJ2-7; 10 nucleotides line up with TRBD1. Germline V gives CDR1 SEHNR, CDR2 FQNEAQ (reference sequence). The J segment lost 0 bases and the V segment lost 4 bases, leaving 15 bases of the junction unmatched. The CDR3 extends over 19 amino acids. The CDR3 region is CASSSPRGGQGGSSYEQYF. For the CDR3, the DNA is TGTGCCAGCAGCTCTCCCCGTGGAGGACAGGGGGGTAGCTCCTACGAGCAGTACTTC.

The chain couples TRBV5-1 to TRBJ2-3; tentatively, D is TRBD1 or TRBD2 (5 bases each). V dropped 0 bases and J dropped 1 base, with 15 bases sitting between them. CDR1 and CDR2 from the germline V gene are SGHRS and YFSETQ. The CDR3 has 17 amino acids. CDR3 residues: CASSLAGSGAGTDTQYF. The CDR3 nucleotides are TGCGCCAGCAGCTTGGCTGGATCCGGGGCCGGCACAGATACGCAGTATTTT.

The gene calls are TRBV5-4 and TRBJ2-1, with D maybe TRBD1 (6 bases). Trimming took off 4 bases at V and 0 bases at J, with 11 bases between the two ends. Germline loops: CDR1 SGHNT, CDR2 YYREEE (reference sequence). This CDR3 comprises 15 residues. Here the CDR3 reads CASSAGQPSYNEQFF. In DNA, the CDR3 is TGTGCCAGCAGCGCAGGACAGCCCTCCTACAATGAGCAGTTCTTC.

V and J are TRBV5-5 and TRBJ1-2; D is perhaps TRBD1 (5 bases). The ends were cut back, 4 bases at V and 1 base at J, with 20 bases in the middle. CDR3 length: 17 residues. Germline CDR1 is SGHKS and CDR2 is YYEKEE (reference sequence). CDR3 residues: CASSPQRQPEGNYGYTF. Here the CDR3 DNA reads TGTGCCAGCAGCCCTCAAAGACAGCCCGAGGGTAACTATGGCTACACCTTC.

This chain connects TRBV20-1 to TRBJ2-7; D is ambiguous. The V end lost 0 bases, the J end lost 1 base, and 16 bases lay between the germline ends. The CDR3 covers 16 residues. Germline CDR1 and CDR2: DFQATT and SNEGSKA (reference sequence). The CDR3 reads CSARDHGRGRSYEQYF. CDR3 nucleotides: TGCAGTGCTAGAGATCATGGCCGCGGTCGTTCCTACGAGCAGTACTTC.

V gene TRBV7-2 combines with J gene TRBJ2-3; D perhaps matches TRBD2 (6 bases). The V gene's germline CDR1 is SGHTA and CDR2 FQGNSA. Trimming took 4 bases from V and 7 from J, leaving 15 bases between them. The CDR3 extends over 14 amino acids. The DNA of the CDR3 is TGTGCCAGCAGCTCGTTAGGACTACGCTATACGCAGTATTTT. This encodes CASSSLGLRYTQYF.

Written as DNA, the CDR3 is TGTGCTAGTGGTTTGGGGCAGCCCGCAACTAATGAAAAACTGTTTTTT. Translating gives CASGLGQPATNEKLFF. This chain uses TRBV12-5 with TRBJ1-4; D is uncertain. Trimming cost V 1 base and J 0 bases, with 9 bases left between them. Per germline, CDR1 LGHNT and CDR2 FRNRAP. The CDR3 length is 16 residues.

This rearrangement joins TRBV29-1 to TRBJ2-1, with a possible D match to TRBD1 (6 bases). The length of the CDR3 is 13 residues. Germline CDR1 and CDR2: SQVTM and ANQGSEA. The V end was cut by 6 bases, the J end by 2 bases, with 11 bases between. CDR3 coding DNA: TGCAGCGTGGATGGGGGCCCCTACAATGAGCAGTTCTTC. Its protein is CSVDGGPYNEQFF.

The rearrangement joins TRBV29-1 to TRBJ2-5, with 10 bases identical to TRBD1. This CDR3 region has 14 residues. Germline-derived CDR1 and CDR2 are SQVTM and ANQGSEA. Trimming took 7 bases from V and 5 from J; bases not matched to a gene: 10. The CDR3 coding sequence is TGCAGCGCGGAAGACAGGGGGCAGGAGGAGACCCAGTACTTC. This encodes CSAEDRGQEETQYF.

The CDR3 DNA follows: TGCGCCAGCAGCTCGGACGGCCTGCGTTCTGGGACTGAAGCTTTCTTT. It translates to CASSSDGLRSGTEAFF. The chain recombines TRBV5-1 with TRBJ1-1; D gene uncertain. Germline CDR1 is SGHRS and CDR2 is YFSETQ. Between the trimmed V and J ends, which lost 3 bases and 5 bases, there was a span of 20 bases. CDR3 size: 16 residues.

There are a few counts of this clonotype. The chain combines TRBV21-1 with TRBJ2-1; the D call of TRBD2 is as the table states it, not checked on the DNA. TRBV21-1 is deemed a pseudogene. This CDR3 region has 15 residues. Here the CDR3 reads CASSLGRDLKEEQFF. The CDR3 DNA sequence: TGTGCCAGCAGTCTGGGGAGGGATCTCAAGGAGGAGCAGTTCTTC.

This clonotype was recorded only once. Here the CDR3 DNA reads TGTGCCAGCAGGGGCAGGGGCCAGAACACTGAAGCTTTCTTT. It yields the protein CASRGRGQNTEAFF. V and J are TRBV6-5 and TRBJ1-1; maybe TRBD1 (6 bases). CDR1 is MNHEY, CDR2 SVGAGI, per germline. Trimming removed 6 bases at V and 1 base at J, with 12 bases between. The CDR3 runs 14 residues.

Remarks on this clonotype: Compared with germline, one end of the junction differs, possibly owing to a read error. The genes are TRBV7-9 and TRBJ2-5; TRBD2 is a possible D gene (5 bases). Per germline, CDR1 SEHNR and CDR2 FQNEAQ (reference sequence). The CDR3 sequence is 14 residues long. CDR3 loop: CASSSSGLFETQYF. CDR3 DNA: TGTGCCAGTAGCTCTTCCGGACTCTTCGAGACCCAGTACTTC. Combining the CDR3 with reference TRBV7-9 and TRBJ2-5 gives the whole variable domain DTGVSQNPRHKITKRGQNVTFRCDPISEHNRLYWYRQTLGQGPEFLTYFQNEAQLEKSRLLSDRFSAERPKGSFSTLEIQRTEQGDSAMYLCASSSSGLFETQYFGPGTRLLVL.

Here the CDR3 reads CASSYPGGLGNEQFF. The CDR3 bases are TGTGCCAGCAGTTATCCGGGGGGCCTTGGCAATGAGCAGTTCTTC. V and J are TRBV6-5 and TRBJ2-1; the D gene is possibly TRBD2 (7 bases). This CDR3 spans 15 amino acids. The germline V and J ends were trimmed by 3 bases and 6 bases, with 15 bases remaining between them. The germline V gene has CDR1 MNHEY and CDR2 SVGAGI.

V is TRBV29-1 and J is TRBJ1-1, with D possibly matching TRBD1 (5 bases). The CDR3 loop spans 14 amino acids. Per the germline V gene, CDR1 is SQVTM and CDR2 is ANQGSEA. The V end lost 4 bases, the J end lost 1 base, and 13 bases lay between the germline ends. The CDR3 loop is CSVGGGRKNTEAFF. DNA for the CDR3: TGCAGCGTTGGGGGGGGACGGAAGAACACTGAAGCTTTCTTT.

In this sample, this clonotype turned up a few times. The V and J genes are TRBV4-1 and TRBJ1-2; TRBD1 matches at 8 bases. Germline-derived CDR1 and CDR2 are MGHRA and YSYEKL. The CDR3 extends over 14 amino acids. Trimming at V came to 2 bases and at J to 6 bases, leaving 5 bases not matched to a gene. The CDR3 loop reads CASSQQQGVHGYTF. CDR3 nucleotides: TGCGCCAGCAGCCAACAACAGGGGGTCCATGGCTACACCTTC.

This clonotype turned up a few times. V and J are TRBV27 and TRBJ2-6, with 11 bases that match TRBD1. V lost 2 bases to trimming and J lost 0 bases; unmatched junction nucleotides: 3. The CDR3 is made up of 18 amino acids. CDR1 MNHEY and CDR2 SMNVEV come from the germline V gene (reference sequence). CDR3 DNA: TGTGCCAGCAGTTTACTGGACAGGGGGCTCTCTGGGGCCAACGTCCTGACTTTC. Translated: CASSLLDRGLSGANVLTF. The entire variable domain, with the rest obtained from reference TRBV27 and TRBJ2-6, is as follows: EAQVTQNPRYLITVTGKKLTVTCSQNMNHEYMSWYRQDPGLGLRQIYYSMNVEVTDKGDVPEGYKVSRKEKRNFPLILESPSPNQTSLYFCASSLLDRGLSGANVLTFGAGSRLTVL.

The genes are TRBV7-3 and TRBJ2-5; 9 bases match TRBD2. The CDR3 covers 15 residues. With V trimmed by 4 bases and J by 6 bases, 9 bases remained unmatched. CDR1 SGHTA and CDR2 FQGTGA come from the germline V gene. CDR3 bases: TGTGCCAGCAGCTCCGATAGCGGGAGCGGGAAGACCCAGTACTTC. Amino acids: CASSSDSGSGKTQYF.

The chain combines TRBV6-1 with TRBJ2-4, with 10 bases matching TRBD2. The CDR3 consists of 17 residues. Germline-derived CDR1 and CDR2 are MNHNS and SASEGT. The junction had 10 bases not matched to a gene; V was cut back by 6 bases and J by 2 bases. Written as DNA, the CDR3 is TGTGCCAGCAGCCCGATGACTAGCGGGTTAACCAAAAACATTCAGTACTTC. It specifies CASSPMTSGLTKNIQYF.

CDR3 bases: TGTGCCAGCAGCCCTTTCGGATCCCCTTACGAGCAGTACTTC. Translating it yields CASSPFGSPYEQYF. The rearrangement links TRBV7-6 to TRBJ2-7; no clear D gene. V was pared by 5 bases and J by 4 bases, with 15 bases between. CDR1 and CDR2 from the germline V gene are SGHVS and FNYEAQ. This CDR3 is 14 amino acids long.

On this clonotype itself: The junction shows a germline mismatch at one end, possibly a read error. The chain joins TRBV5-5 to TRBJ2-1, with a weak D call TRBD1 (5 bases). Germline V gene data show CDR1 as SGHKS and CDR2 as YYEKEE (reference sequence). This CDR3 region has 16 residues. This chain's CDR3 is CASSLEGRASDNEQFF. Here the CDR3 DNA reads TGTGCCAGCAGCTTGGAGGGCAGGGCCTCCGACAATGAGCAGTTCTTC. The full variable domain, with the rest looked up from reference TRBV5-5 and TRBJ2-1, is DAGVTQSPTHLIKTRGQQVTLRCSPISGHKSVSWYQQVLGQGPQFIFQYYEKEERGRGNFPDRFSARQFPNYSSELNVNALLLGDSALYLCASSLEGRASDNEQFFGPGTRLTVL.